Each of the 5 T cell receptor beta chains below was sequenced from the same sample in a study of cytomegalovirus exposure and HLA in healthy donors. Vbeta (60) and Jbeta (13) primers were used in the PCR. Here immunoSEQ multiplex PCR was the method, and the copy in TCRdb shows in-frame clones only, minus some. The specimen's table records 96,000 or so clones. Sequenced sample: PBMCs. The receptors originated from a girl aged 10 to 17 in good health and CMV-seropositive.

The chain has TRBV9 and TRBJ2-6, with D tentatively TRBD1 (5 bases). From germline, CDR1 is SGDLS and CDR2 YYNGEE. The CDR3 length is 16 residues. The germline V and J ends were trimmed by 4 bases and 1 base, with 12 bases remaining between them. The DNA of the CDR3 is TGTGCCAGCAGCTCTTGGGGCAGATCTGGGGCCAACGTCCTGACTTTC. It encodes CASSSWGRSGANVLTF.

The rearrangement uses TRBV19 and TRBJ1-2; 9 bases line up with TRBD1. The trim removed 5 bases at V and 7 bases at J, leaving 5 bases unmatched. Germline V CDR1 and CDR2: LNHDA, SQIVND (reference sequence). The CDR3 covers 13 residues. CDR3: CASSVRQGGGYTF. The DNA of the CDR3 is TGTGCCAGTAGTGTCCGACAGGGGGGTGGCTACACCTTC.

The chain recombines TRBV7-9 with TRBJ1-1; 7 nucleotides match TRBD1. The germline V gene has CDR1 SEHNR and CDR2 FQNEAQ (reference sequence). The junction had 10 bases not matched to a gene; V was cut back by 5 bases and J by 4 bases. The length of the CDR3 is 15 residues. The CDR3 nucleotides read TGTGCCAGCAGCCTACTAGGGGGCGGTGGCACTGAAGCTTTCTTT. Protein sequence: CASSLLGGGGTEAFF. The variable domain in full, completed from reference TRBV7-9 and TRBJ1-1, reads DTGVSQNPRHKITKRGQNVTFRCDPISEHNRLYWYRQTLGQGPEFLTYFQNEAQLEKSRLLSDRFSAERPKGSFSTLEIQRTEQGDSAMYLCASSLLGGGGTEAFFGQGTRLTVV.

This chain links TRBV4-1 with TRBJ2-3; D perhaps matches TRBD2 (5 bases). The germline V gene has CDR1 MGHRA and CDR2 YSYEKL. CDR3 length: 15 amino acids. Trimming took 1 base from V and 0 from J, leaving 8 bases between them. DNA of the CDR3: TGCGCCAGCAGCCAAGCGACGGGGAGCACAGATACGCAGTATTTT. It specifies CASSQATGSTDTQYF.

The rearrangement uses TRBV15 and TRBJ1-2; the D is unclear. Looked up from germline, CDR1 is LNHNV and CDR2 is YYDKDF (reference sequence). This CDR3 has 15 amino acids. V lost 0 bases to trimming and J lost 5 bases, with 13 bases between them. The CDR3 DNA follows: TGTGCCACCAGCAGAGATCCGGGTTTAAGTTATGGCTACACCTTC. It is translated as CATSRDPGLSYGYTF.